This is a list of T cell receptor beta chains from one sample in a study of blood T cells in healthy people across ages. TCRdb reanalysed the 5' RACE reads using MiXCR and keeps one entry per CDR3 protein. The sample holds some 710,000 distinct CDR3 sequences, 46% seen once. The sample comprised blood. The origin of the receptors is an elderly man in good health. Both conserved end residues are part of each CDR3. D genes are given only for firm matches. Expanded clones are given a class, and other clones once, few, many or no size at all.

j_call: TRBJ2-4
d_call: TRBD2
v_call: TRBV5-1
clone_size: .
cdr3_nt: TGCGCCAGCAGTCCGCTAGCGGCGCTAGCCAAAAACATTCAGTACTTC
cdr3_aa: CASSPLAALAKNIQYF

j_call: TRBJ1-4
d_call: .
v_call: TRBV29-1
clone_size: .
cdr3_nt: TGCAGCGGCAGTGTGAAAAATGAAAAACTGTTTTTT
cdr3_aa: CSGSVKNEKLFF

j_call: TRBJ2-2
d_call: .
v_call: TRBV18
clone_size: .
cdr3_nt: TGTGCCAGCTCACCACCCGTGACACCAAACACCGGGGAGCTGTTTTTT
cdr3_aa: CASSPPVTPNTGELFF

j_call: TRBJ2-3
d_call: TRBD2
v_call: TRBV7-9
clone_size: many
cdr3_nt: TGTGCCAGCAGCTCGGGACTAGCGGGAGGTTTGATTAGCACAGATACGCAGTATTTT
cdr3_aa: CASSSGLAGGLISTDTQYF

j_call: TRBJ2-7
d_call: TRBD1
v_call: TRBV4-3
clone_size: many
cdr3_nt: TGCGCCAGCAGCTTCCGACAGGGGGCATGGGAGCAGTACTTC
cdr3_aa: CASSFRQGAWEQYF

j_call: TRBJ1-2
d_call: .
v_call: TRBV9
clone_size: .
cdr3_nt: TGTGCCAGCAGCGTAGAGCTCGGGGAGCGGTATGTCTACACCTTC
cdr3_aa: CASSVELGERYVYTF

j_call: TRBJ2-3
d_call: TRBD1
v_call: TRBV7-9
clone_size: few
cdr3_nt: TGTGCCAGCAGCTTGGGGCAGGGGGCGACAGATACGCAGTATTTT
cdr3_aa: CASSLGQGATDTQYF

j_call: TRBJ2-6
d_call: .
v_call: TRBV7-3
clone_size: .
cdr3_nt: TGTGCCAGCAGCTTCCCCCCCGGACAGTCCTCTAGGGCCAACGTCCTGACTTTC
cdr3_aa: CASSFPPGQSSRANVLTF

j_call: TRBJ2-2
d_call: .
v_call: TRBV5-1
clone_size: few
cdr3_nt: TGCGCCAGCAGCCGGGACGGAGTGCCGAACACCGGGGAGCTGTTTTTT
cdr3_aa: CASSRDGVPNTGELFF

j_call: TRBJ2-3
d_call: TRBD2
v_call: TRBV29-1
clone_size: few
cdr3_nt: TGCAGCGTTGCGAGGGCGGAGCGGGGTACGCAGTATTTT
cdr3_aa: CSVARAERGTQYF

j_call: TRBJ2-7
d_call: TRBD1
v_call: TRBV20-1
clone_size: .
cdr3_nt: TGCAGTGCTGGTCCTGGGACAGGCTTCGGCTACGAGCAGTACTTC
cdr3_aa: CSAGPGTGFGYEQYF

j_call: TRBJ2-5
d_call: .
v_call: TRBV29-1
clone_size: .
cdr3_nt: TGCAGCGTCGGGGAGAGAGAGACCCAGTACTTC
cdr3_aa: CSVGERETQYF

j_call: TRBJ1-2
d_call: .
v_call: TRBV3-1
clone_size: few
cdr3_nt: TGTGCCAGCAGCCAGAGAGATCAGGACCGGGGCTACACCTTC
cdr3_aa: CASSQRDQDRGYTF

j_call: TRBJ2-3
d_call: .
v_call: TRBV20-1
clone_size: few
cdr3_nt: TGCAGTATCCGGGCGGGGCGGGGTAGCACAGATACGCAGTATTTT
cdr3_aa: CSIRAGRGSTDTQYF

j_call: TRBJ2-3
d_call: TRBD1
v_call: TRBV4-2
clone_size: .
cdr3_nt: TGTGCCAGCAGCCAAGATGGGACAGGATCGCTCACAGATACGCAGTATTTT
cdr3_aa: CASSQDGTGSLTDTQYF